Each of the 22 T cell receptor beta chains below was sequenced from the same sample in a study of blood T cell repertoires in COVID-19. TCRdb's copy holds only in-frame clones and misses some; the assay was immunoSEQ multiplex PCR. The sample lists 45,000 to 70,000 clones; around 81% were seen once. The sequenced sample consisted of peripheral blood. Receptor source: a woman older than 75 with active or convalescent COVID-19.

The rearrangement uses TRBV5-6 and TRBJ1-2, with TRBD1 identical over 7 bases. The CDR3 has 14 residues. Germline V gene sequence: CDR1 SGHDT, CDR2 YYEEEE. Trimming at V came to 5 bases and at J to 2 bases, leaving 6 bases not matched to a gene. The CDR3 DNA reads TGTGCCAGCAGTAATCCGGGACAGAACTATGGCTACACCTTC. Its protein is CASSNPGQNYGYTF.

In its sample, this clone was seen a few times. V and J are TRBV10-3 and TRBJ2-3; the match to TRBD2 covers 8 bases. This CDR3 region has 16 residues. Germline assignment: CDR1 ENHRY and CDR2 SYGVKD. Trimming cost V 5 bases and J 6 bases; bases outside gene matches: 13. The CDR3 protein is CAISPGLVLGGDTQYF. The CDR3 coding sequence is TGTGCCATCAGTCCGGGACTAGTGTTGGGAGGGGATACGCAGTATTTT.

V is TRBV3-1 (or the pseudogene TRBV3-2) and J is TRBJ1-1; 12 bases match TRBD1. The V gene end was trimmed by 6 bases and the J gene end by 7 bases; junction bases not matched to a gene: 12. The germline V gene has CDR1 LGHDT and CDR2 YNNKEL (reference sequence). The CDR3 totals 16 residues. Written as DNA, the CDR3 is TGTGCCAGCAGTCCCGGGACAGGGGGCTACGGTGGTGAAGCTTTCTTT. Protein: CASSPGTGGYGGEAFF.

The chain links TRBV7-2 to TRBJ2-2, with 9 bases fitting TRBD2. V lost 5 bases and J lost 5; bases outside the gene matches: 15. The CDR3 length is 18 residues. Germline V lookup: CDR1 SGHTA, CDR2 FQGNSA. CDR3 in DNA: TGTGCCAGCAGCCCTACTCGCGCGGCGGGGGGGTCGACCGGGGAGCTGTTTTTT. Its protein is CASSPTRAAGGSTGELFF.

This clone was counted a few times. This chain joins TRBV7-2 and TRBJ2-3; possible D gene TRBD1, 5 bases. V was shortened by 5 bases and J by 0 bases, with 12 bases between the two germline ends. Germline V lookup: CDR1 SGHTA, CDR2 FQGNSA. The length of the CDR3 is 15 residues. The CDR3 here is CASSPQDTSTDTQYF. DNA for the CDR3: TGTGCCAGCAGCCCACAGGACACTAGCACAGATACGCAGTATTTT.

The rearrangement uses TRBV6-5 and TRBJ1-5, with D perhaps matching TRBD1 (5 bases). In germline, CDR1 is MNHEY, CDR2 SVGAGI. The CDR3 is 12 amino acids. The V gene lost 8 bases and the J gene lost 6 bases, with 11 bases spanning the gap. The CDR3 region is CASGRGSQPQHF. The CDR3 nucleotides read TGTGCCAGCGGTCGGGGGAGTCAGCCCCAGCATTTT.

CDR3 bases: TGCAGCGTAGGACAGGGATATGGCTACACCTTC. It specifies CSVGQGYGYTF. The chain joins TRBV29-1 to TRBJ1-2; TRBD1 matches at 8 bases. The CDR3 is made up of 11 amino acids. In germline, CDR1 is SQVTM, CDR2 ANQGSEA. V lost 6 bases and J lost 5; bases outside the gene matches: 2. The variable domain in full, with the rest retrieved from reference TRBV29-1 and TRBJ1-2, is SAVISQKPSRDICQRGTSLTIQCQVDSQVTMMFWYRQQPGQSLTLIATANQGSEATYESGFVIDKFPISRPNLTFSTLTVSNMSPEDSSIYLCSVGQGYGYTFGSGTRLTVV.

This clone was observed a single time. The chain combines TRBV12-3 or TRBV12-4 with TRBJ2-3; D perhaps matches TRBD1 (5 bases). CDR3 length: 12 amino acids. Trimming left V 2 bases short and J 11 bases short, with 11 bases between. CDR3 in amino acids: CASSLSGQKQYF. As DNA, the CDR3 is TGTGCCAGCAGTTTATCAGGGCAAAAGCAGTATTTT.

This clone appeared once. V usage is TRBV18 and J usage is TRBJ2-7; weak D call: TRBD2 (6 bases). Germline V gene sequence: CDR1 KGHSH, CDR2 LQKENI. V was shortened by 3 bases and J by 3 bases, with 15 bases between the two germline ends. The CDR3 is 15 residues long. CDR3 loop: CASSPAGTSNYEQYF. CDR3 nucleotides: TGTGCCAGCTCACCTGCCGGGACTTCGAACTACGAGCAGTACTTC. Filled out from reference TRBV18 and TRBJ2-7, the complete variable domain reads NAGVMQNPRHLVRRRGQEARLRCSPMKGHSHVYWYRQLPEEGLKFMVYLQKENIIDESGMPKERFSAEFPKEGPSILRIQQVVRGDSAAYFCASSPAGTSNYEQYFGPGTRLTVT.

The V call is TRBV6-1, the J call TRBJ2-7; 7 bases are a match to TRBD2. The CDR3 is 15 residues long. The J segment lost 6 bases and the V segment lost 1 base, leaving 9 bases of the junction unmatched. CDR1 is MNHNS, CDR2 SASEGT, per germline. In DNA form, the CDR3 reads TGTGCCAGCAGTGAAGTTGGCCAGGGAGGGGCCGAGCAGTACTTC. This sequence encodes CASSEVGQGGAEQYF.

This clone showed up just once. The V call is TRBV7-9, the J call TRBJ1-1; D unclear. CDR3 length: 14 residues. With 0 bases removed from V and 1 base from J, the gap between germline ends came to 6 bases. Germline values: CDR1 SEHNR, CDR2 FQNEAQ (reference sequence). The DNA of the CDR3 is TGTGCCAGCAGCTTAGCGCTGAGGAACACTGAAGCTTTCTTT. It encodes CASSLALRNTEAFF.

As DNA, the CDR3 is TGTGCCAGCAGTCCCAACGGGGGGCAGCAGTACTTC. This sequence encodes CASSPNGGQQYF. The rearrangement uses TRBV6-5 and TRBJ2-7, with a possible D match to TRBD2 (7 bases). Trimming removed 5 bases at V and 8 bases at J, with 13 bases between. The CDR3 is 12 amino acids. Germline CDR1 is MNHEY and CDR2 is SVGAGI.

CDR3: CASLRRAGAGNQPQHF. CDR3 bases: TGTGCCAGTCTCCGACGGGCGGGCGCGGGTAATCAGCCCCAGCATTTT. The rearrangement links TRBV19 to TRBJ1-5; unclear D gene. The CDR3 contains 16 residues. V was pared by 8 bases and J by 4 bases, with 21 bases between. Per the germline V gene, CDR1 is LNHDA and CDR2 is SQIVND (reference sequence).

The chain joins TRBV15 to TRBJ1-6; D remains unclear. V lost 3 bases to trimming and J lost 5 bases, with 8 bases between them. This CDR3 contains 14 residues. Germline V CDR1 and CDR2: LNHNV, YYDKDF (reference sequence). The CDR3 nucleotides are TGTGCCACCAGCAGCAGGTTTGATAATTCACCCCTCCACTTT. It codes for CATSSRFDNSPLHF.

The genes are TRBV9 and TRBJ2-1, with 13 nucleotides matching TRBD2. Germline assignment: CDR1 SGDLS and CDR2 YYNGEE. J was trimmed by 7 bases and V by 3 bases; bases with no gene match: 4. The CDR3 spans 15 residues. The CDR3: CASSAGLAGTNEQFF. The CDR3 nucleotides are TGTGCCAGCAGCGCGGGACTAGCGGGGACTAATGAGCAGTTCTTC.

This rearrangement joins TRBV11-3 to TRBJ2-5; D perhaps matches TRBD2 (5 bases). Germline CDR1 is SGHNT and CDR2 is YENEEA. Trimming took 4 bases from V and 4 from J, leaving 16 bases between them. This CDR3 has 15 residues. CDR3 protein: CASSSGLGNRETQYF. For the CDR3, the DNA is TGTGCCAGCAGCTCCGGACTGGGAAATCGAGAGACCCAGTACTTC.

CDR3 in amino acids: CASSSAAAATPREQYF. For the CDR3, the DNA is TGTGCCAGCAGCTCCGCTGCAGCGGCGACACCTCGCGAGCAGTACTTC. J is TRBJ2-7 and V is TRBV7-3; tentatively, D is TRBD2 (5 bases). V shed 4 bases and J shed 6 bases, with 22 bases lying between them. The CDR3 contains 16 residues. Germline lookup yields CDR1 SGHTA and CDR2 FQGTGA.

This clone was recorded many times. The rearrangement joins TRBV6-4 to TRBJ2-2, with D maybe TRBD1 (6 bases). Trimming took off 0 bases at V and 4 bases at J, with 6 bases between the two ends. Germline CDR1 reads MRHNA; CDR2 reads SNTAGT. The CDR3 is made up of 14 amino acids. The CDR3 bases are TGTGCCAGCAGTGACTCGGACAGCACCGGGGAGCTGTTTTTT. Translation: CASSDSDSTGELFF.

The V call is TRBV7-2, the J call TRBJ2-7; the D gene is possibly TRBD2 (6 bases). The germline CDR1 and CDR2 sequences are SGHTA and FQGNSA. V lost 5 bases, J lost 2 bases, and 19 bases lay in between. The CDR3 runs 16 residues. The CDR3 is CASSTSAGRIPYEQYF. The CDR3 nucleotides read TGTGCCAGCAGCACGAGCGCGGGGCGCATCCCCTACGAGCAGTACTTC.

This clone was seen more than once but under ten times. In DNA, the CDR3 is TGTGCCAGCAGCGTCTCGGACAGGGGTAATTCACCCCTCCACTTT. Residues: CASSVSDRGNSPLHF. This chain uses TRBV9 with TRBJ1-6, with TRBD1 matching 9 bases. The junction had 3 bases not matched to a gene; V was cut back by 2 bases and J by 6 bases. CDR3 length: 15 amino acids. Germline CDR1 SGDLS, CDR2 YYNGEE.

The chain is built from TRBV2 and TRBJ2-7, with D possibly matching TRBD1 (5 bases). The germline CDR1 and CDR2 sequences are SNHLY and FYNNEI. Trimming removed 1 base from V and 6 bases from J, with 10 bases in between. CDR3 length: 13 amino acids. This CDR3 reads CASSEVPDTEQYF. The CDR3 bases are TGTGCCAGCAGTGAAGTACCGGACACCGAGCAGTACTTC. Filled out from reference TRBV2 and TRBJ2-7, the complete variable domain reads EPEVTQTPSHQVTQMGQEVILRCVPISNHLYFYWYRQILGQKVEFLVSFYNNEISEKSEIFDDQFSVERPDGSNFTLKIRSTKLEDSAMYFCASSEVPDTEQYFGPGTRLTVT.

This clone occurred a few times. The chain uses TRBV24-1 and TRBJ1-1; TRBD1 agrees at 7 bases. This CDR3 has 12 amino acids. Germline V gives CDR1 KGHDR, CDR2 SFDVKD. The junction had 3 bases not matched to a gene; V was cut back by 7 bases and J by 5 bases. The CDR3 is CATRNRGTEAFF. In DNA form, the CDR3 reads TGTGCCACCAGGAACAGGGGAACTGAAGCTTTCTTT.